Listed here are 12 T cell receptor beta chains from one sample, sequenced in a study of T cells in localized non-small cell lung cancer. Measured with immunoSEQ multiplex PCR; TCRdb has only the in-frame clones, and not every one. The sample has tens of thousands of clones, 88% seen once. The sequencing here drew on peripheral blood mononuclear cells, taken before any cancer treatment. These receptors were taken from a woman aged 35 to 69 with stage III lung adenocarcinoma.

The chain carries TRBV7-2 and TRBJ2-7, with 12 bases lining up with TRBD2. The germline CDR1 and CDR2 sequences are SGHTA and FQGNSA. The J segment lost 4 bases and the V segment lost 5 bases, leaving 6 bases of the junction unmatched. CDR3 length: 15 residues. The CDR3 reads CASSAGLAGTYEQYF. CDR3 nucleotide sequence: TGTGCCAGCAGCGCCGGACTAGCGGGGACGTACGAGCAGTACTTC.

The CDR3 DNA reads as TGCAGCGTTGAGGGGGAAAACTCTGGAAACACCATATATTTT. It encodes CSVEGENSGNTIYF. V gene TRBV29-1 combines with J gene TRBJ1-3; a weak D match, TRBD1 (5 bases). Looked up from germline, CDR1 is SQVTM and CDR2 is ANQGSEA. Between the trimmed V and J ends, which lost 3 bases and 0 bases, there was a span of 9 bases. There are 14 residues in the CDR3.

This chain uses TRBV7-3 with TRBJ2-3; D may be TRBD2 (6 bases). The CDR3 loop spans 14 amino acids. The V and J ends lost 0 bases and 5 bases respectively, with 9 bases between them. Germline V CDR1 and CDR2: SGHTA, FQGTGA. The CDR3 is CASSLTGRGDTQYF. CDR3 DNA sequence: TGTGCCAGCAGCTTAACCGGGAGAGGAGATACGCAGTATTTT. Full variable domain (outside the CDR3, taken from reference TRBV7-3 and TRBJ2-3): GAGVSQTPSNKVTEKGKYVELRCDPISGHTALYWYRQSLGQGPEFLIYFQGTGAADDSGLPNDRFFAVRPEGSVSTLKIQRTERGDSAVYLCASSLTGRGDTQYFGPGTRLTVL.

The V and J genes are TRBV5-1 and TRBJ1-4; perhaps TRBD1 as D (5 bases). Germline V gives CDR1 SGHRS, CDR2 YFSETQ. V was shortened by 5 bases and J by 2 bases, with 13 bases between the two germline ends. This CDR3 region has 15 residues. The CDR3 protein is CASREGYMTNEKLFF. The CDR3 bases are TGCGCCAGCAGGGAGGGGTATATGACTAATGAAAAACTGTTTTTT.

This clone was recorded once. V and J are TRBV9 and TRBJ2-1; 7 bases are shared with TRBD1. This CDR3 spans 15 amino acids. CDR1 is SGDLS, CDR2 YYNGEE, per germline. The junction had 7 bases not matched to a gene; V was cut back by 5 bases and J by 2 bases. The CDR3 bases are TGTGCCAGCAGAAGGGGGCAGGATCCCTACAATGAGCAGTTCTTC. Protein: CASRRGQDPYNEQFF.

The chain joins TRBV7-7 to TRBJ2-3; 15 bases agree with TRBD2. Germline-derived CDR1 and CDR2 are SSHAT and FNYEAQ (reference sequence). This CDR3 region has 17 residues. The ends lost 5 bases at V and 3 bases at J; junction bases unmatched: 6. The CDR3 DNA is TGTGCCAGCAGCCCCACAGGACTAGCGGGAGGGACAGATACGCAGTATTTT. Its translation is CASSPTGLAGGTDTQYF.

The chain combines TRBV30 with TRBJ1-4; D not resolved. CDR1 is GTSNPN and CDR2 is SVGIG in the germline V gene (reference sequence). V lost 4 bases and J lost 11, with 14 bases in between. The CDR3 loop spans 12 amino acids. CDR3 sequence reads: CAWMWTGSKLFF. The CDR3 DNA sequence: TGTGCCTGGATGTGGACGGGTTCGAAACTGTTTTTT. The complete variable domain, with remaining parts taken from reference TRBV30 and TRBJ1-4, reads SQTIHQWPATLVQPVGSPLSLECTVEGTSNPNLYWYRQAAGRGLQLLFYSVGIGQISSEVPQNLSASRPQDRQFILSSKKLLLSDSGFYLCAWMWTGSKLFFGSGTQLSVL.

The CDR3 reads CASSPGEAGTGELFF. CDR3 DNA: TGTGCCAGCTCACCAGGGGAAGCCGGCACCGGGGAGCTGTTTTTT. This sequence joins TRBV18 and TRBJ2-2, with no clear D. The length of the CDR3 is 15 residues. V lost 2 bases and J 4 bases, leaving 11 bases between the germline ends. The germline V gene has CDR1 KGHSH and CDR2 LQKENI.

In nucleotides, the CDR3 is TGTGCCAGCAGCTTGGGAGGGGTGGGGAGCAATCAGCCCCAGCATTTT. Residues: CASSLGGVGSNQPQHF. This rearrangement joins TRBV5-5 to TRBJ1-5, with a tentative D call TRBD1 (5 bases). The CDR3 totals 16 residues. Germline V lookup: CDR1 SGHKS, CDR2 YYEKEE (reference sequence). V shed 0 bases and J shed 1 base, with 11 bases lying between them.

This sequence joins TRBV10-1 and TRBJ2-1, with TRBD2 matching 13 bases. V shed 7 bases, J shed 1 base, and the junction held 13 bases outside the gene matches. This CDR3 has 19 residues. Germline loops: CDR1 WNHNN, CDR2 SYGVQD (reference sequence). The CDR3 nucleotides are TGCGCCAGCACCACTAGGAGGACTAGCGGGAGCCCTTCCTACAATGAGCAGTTCTTC. Its translation: CASTTRRTSGSPSYNEQFF.

The genes are TRBV11-3 and TRBJ2-3; a possible D gene is TRBD1 (6 bases). This CDR3 region has 12 residues. Trimming cost V 9 bases and J 5 bases, with 12 bases left between them. Germline CDR1 reads SGHNT; CDR2 reads YENEEA. In DNA form, the CDR3 reads TGTGCCAGAAGGAAGGGGGTAGATACGCAGTATTTT. The encoded protein is CARRKGVDTQYF.

The chain employs TRBV5-6 and TRBJ2-3, with 10 bases fitting TRBD2. Germline CDR1 reads SGHDT; CDR2 reads YYEEEE. The CDR3 consists of 15 residues. V shed 0 bases and J 4 bases; nucleotides not matched to a gene: 2. Here the CDR3 reads CASSLGLAGADTQYF. DNA for the CDR3: TGTGCCAGCAGCTTGGGTCTAGCGGGAGCAGATACGCAGTATTTT.